One and the same sample provided the 16 T cell receptor beta chains below, sequenced in a study of beta chain features in type 1 diabetes. Since all of the isolated RNA was reverse transcribed, expressed TCRB transcripts were what got sequenced. Only in-frame clones appear in the TCRdb table, and some are missing; sequencing was by immunoSEQ multiplex PCR. The sample consists of 900,000 or so clones, 15% to 20% of them appearing once. Material for sequencing was naive CD4+ T cells from blood. Receptor source: a young woman in good health.

This chain links TRBV19 with TRBJ2-1; D may be TRBD2 (6 bases). The germline V gene encodes CDR1 LNHDA and CDR2 SQIVND (reference sequence). V was shortened by 3 bases and J by 7 bases, with 16 bases between the two germline ends. The CDR3 has 15 amino acids. The CDR3 bases are TGTGCCAGTAGTATCGGGCGGGAAGCCTTTAATGAGCAGTTCTTC. Amino acids: CASSIGREAFNEQFF.

This clone was counted between two and nine times. The sample contains more than one DNA sequence encoding this CDR3. Written as DNA, the CDR3 is TGTGCCACCAGCAGAGATCGCGGCCAGCCCCAGCATTTT. Translated, it gives CATSRDRGQPQHF. The V call is TRBV15, the J call TRBJ1-5; D unresolved. The CDR3 has 13 amino acids. V lost 0 bases and J lost 7, with 7 bases in between. Germline CDR1 and CDR2: LNHNV and YYDKDF (reference sequence).

The chain has TRBV6-6 and TRBJ2-7, with 7 positions matching TRBD2. From germline, CDR1 is MNHNY and CDR2 SVGAGI (reference sequence). V was clipped by 2 bases and J by 5 bases; unmatched bases: 3. The CDR3 has 13 residues. DNA of the CDR3: TGTGCCAGCAGTTACGTTGGGGGGGACGAGCAGTACTTC. Translated, it gives CASSYVGGDEQYF.

This chain uses TRBV7-3 with TRBJ2-5, with D maybe TRBD2 (6 bases). CDR3 length: 14 residues. The germline V gene encodes CDR1 SGHTA and CDR2 FQGTGA. With 2 bases removed from V and 5 bases from J, the gap between germline ends came to 12 bases. The DNA of the CDR3 is TGTGCCAGCAGCTTAGGAGGGGCAGGGGAGACCCAGTACTTC. Its translation: CASSLGGAGETQYF.

V and J are TRBV6-6 and TRBJ1-2; perhaps TRBD1 as D (6 bases). The CDR3 consists of 13 residues. Germline CDR1 is MNHNY and CDR2 is SVGAGI (reference sequence). V dropped 10 bases and J dropped 3 bases, with 15 bases sitting between them. The CDR3 DNA follows: TGTGCCACCCGGGCAGGGGAGGACTATGGCTACACCTTC. This encodes CATRAGEDYGYTF.

This clone showed up just a few times. V gene TRBV28 combines with J gene TRBJ2-7, with D perhaps matching TRBD1 (5 bases). V shed 2 bases and J shed 3 bases, with 8 bases lying between them. The CDR3 extends over 13 amino acids. In germline, CDR1 is MDHEN, CDR2 SYDVKM. CDR3 residues: CASSLVQDYEQYF. The CDR3 DNA follows: TGTGCCAGCAGTTTAGTACAGGACTACGAGCAGTACTTC.

This clone has just a few counts. The chain combines TRBV28 with TRBJ1-2, with D uncertain. The V and J ends lost 7 bases and 5 bases respectively, with 17 bases between them. Germline CDR1 is MDHEN and CDR2 is SYDVKM. There are 14 residues in the CDR3. The CDR3 loop is CASNQDSGTYGYTF. Written as DNA, the CDR3 is TGTGCCAGCAACCAGGACTCGGGAACATATGGCTACACCTTC.

The CDR3 coding sequence is TGTGCCAGCAGCGGCCAGGGGGCGGGTAATGAAAAACTGTTTTTT. Its translation is CASSGQGAGNEKLFF. V usage is TRBV4-2 and J usage is TRBJ1-4; TRBD1 aligns across 8 bases. This CDR3 comprises 15 residues. The J segment lost 4 bases and the V segment lost 5 bases, leaving 6 bases of the junction unmatched. Germline V gene lookup returns CDR1 LGHNA and CDR2 YNFKEQ.

This clone was seen more than once but under ten times. The chain links TRBV4-2 to TRBJ2-5; D not resolved. The germline CDR1 and CDR2 sequences are LGHNA and YNFKEQ. The CDR3 runs to 16 residues. V lost 0 bases and J 1 base, leaving 12 bases between the germline ends. In DNA form, the CDR3 reads TGTGCCAGCAGCCAAGACTTTACGACTGGCCAAGAGACCCAGTACTTC. It specifies CASSQDFTTGQETQYF.

The rearrangement joins TRBV5-1 to TRBJ2-3; D gene unclear. The CDR3 has 14 amino acids. In germline, CDR1 is SGHRS, CDR2 YFSETQ. The V end was cut by 0 bases, the J end by 2 bases, with 7 bases between. CDR3 amino acids: CASSLGAFTDTQYF. The CDR3 DNA is TGCGCCAGCAGCTTGGGGGCATTCACAGATACGCAGTATTTT. The full variable domain, its missing parts supplied by reference TRBV5-1 and TRBJ2-3, is KAGVTQTPRYLIKTRGQQVTLSCSPISGHRSVSWYQQTPGQGLQFLFEYFSETQRNKGNFPGRFSGRQFSNSRSEMNVSTLELGDSALYLCASSLGAFTDTQYFGPGTRLTVL.

The CDR3 reads CASSLYLAGVYEQYF. The CDR3 DNA follows: TGTGCCAGCAGTTTATACCTAGCGGGAGTCTACGAGCAGTACTTC. The V gene is TRBV27, the J gene TRBJ2-7, with 10 positions matching TRBD2. Trimming at V came to 1 base and at J to 3 bases, leaving 3 bases not matched to a gene. Germline V gene data show CDR1 as MNHEY and CDR2 as SMNVEV (reference sequence). This CDR3 contains 15 residues.

Written as DNA, the CDR3 is TGCGCCAGCAGCTTGGCTCGGGGGGTCCAAGAGACCCAGTACTTC. Residues: CASSLARGVQETQYF. The chain employs TRBV5-1 and TRBJ2-5; 7 bases map to TRBD2. V dropped 0 bases and J dropped 1; count of bases not matched to a gene: 3. The CDR3 runs 15 residues. Germline lookup yields CDR1 SGHRS and CDR2 YFSETQ. Supplemented by reference TRBV5-1 and TRBJ2-5, the full variable domain reads KAGVTQTPRYLIKTRGQQVTLSCSPISGHRSVSWYQQTPGQGLQFLFEYFSETQRNKGNFPGRFSGRQFSNSRSEMNVSTLELGDSALYLCASSLARGVQETQYFGPGTRLLVL.

This clone was seen only a few times. The gene calls are TRBV28 and TRBJ2-2; maybe TRBD2 (6 bases). The CDR3 has 16 amino acids. Germline CDR1 MDHEN, CDR2 SYDVKM. The germline V and J ends were trimmed by 8 bases and 2 bases, with 18 bases remaining between them. CDR3 residues: CASGRNPTSNTGELFF. CDR3 in DNA: TGTGCCAGCGGCCGCAATCCCACTAGCAACACCGGGGAGCTGTTTTTT.

The chain employs TRBV20-1 and TRBJ2-7; no clear D gene. Germline V gene data show CDR1 as DFQATT and CDR2 as SNEGSKA (reference sequence). V was clipped by 2 bases and J by 8 bases, with 10 bases between them. There are 11 residues in the CDR3. Written as DNA, the CDR3 is TGCAGTGCTAGACAGGATAGGAAGCAGTACTTC. This encodes CSARQDRKQYF.

The J gene is TRBJ2-1, the V gene TRBV5-1, with D maybe TRBD2 (6 bases). Germline V gene sequence: CDR1 SGHRS, CDR2 YFSETQ. The CDR3 extends over 16 amino acids. V lost 4 bases to trimming and J lost 4 bases, with 18 bases between them. CDR3 in amino acids: CASSLVGLANYNEQFF. CDR3 nucleotides: TGCGCCAGCAGCCTGGTTGGGCTAGCGAATTACAATGAGCAGTTCTTC.

This rearrangement joins TRBV9 to TRBJ1-5, with TRBD1 as a possible D gene (6 bases). The ends were cut back, 3 bases at V and 2 bases at J, with 9 bases in the middle. CDR3 length: 14 amino acids. Germline V lookup: CDR1 SGDLS, CDR2 YYNGEE. The DNA of the CDR3 is TGTGCCAGCAGCGCTCACAGGGGCAATCAGCCCCAGCATTTT. Translated, it gives CASSAHRGNQPQHF.